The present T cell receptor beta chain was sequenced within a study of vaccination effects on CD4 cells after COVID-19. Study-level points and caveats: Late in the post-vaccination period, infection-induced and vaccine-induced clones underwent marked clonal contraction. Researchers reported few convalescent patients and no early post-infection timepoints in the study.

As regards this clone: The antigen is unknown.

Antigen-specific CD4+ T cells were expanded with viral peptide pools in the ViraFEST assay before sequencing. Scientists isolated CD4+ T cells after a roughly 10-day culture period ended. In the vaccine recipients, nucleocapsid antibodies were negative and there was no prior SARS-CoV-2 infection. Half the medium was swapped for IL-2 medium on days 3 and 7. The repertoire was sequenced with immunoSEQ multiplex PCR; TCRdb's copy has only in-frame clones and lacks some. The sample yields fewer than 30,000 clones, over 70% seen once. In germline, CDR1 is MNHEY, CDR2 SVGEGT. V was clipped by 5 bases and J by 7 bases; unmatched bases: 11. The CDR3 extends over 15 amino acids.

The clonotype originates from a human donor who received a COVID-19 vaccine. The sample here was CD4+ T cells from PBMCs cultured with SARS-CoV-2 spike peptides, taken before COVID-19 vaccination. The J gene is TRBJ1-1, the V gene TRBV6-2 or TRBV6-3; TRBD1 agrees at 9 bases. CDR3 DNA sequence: TGTGCCAGCAGTAGACCGGGACAGGGTAACGGTGAAGCTTTCTTT. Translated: CASSRPGQGNGEAFF.